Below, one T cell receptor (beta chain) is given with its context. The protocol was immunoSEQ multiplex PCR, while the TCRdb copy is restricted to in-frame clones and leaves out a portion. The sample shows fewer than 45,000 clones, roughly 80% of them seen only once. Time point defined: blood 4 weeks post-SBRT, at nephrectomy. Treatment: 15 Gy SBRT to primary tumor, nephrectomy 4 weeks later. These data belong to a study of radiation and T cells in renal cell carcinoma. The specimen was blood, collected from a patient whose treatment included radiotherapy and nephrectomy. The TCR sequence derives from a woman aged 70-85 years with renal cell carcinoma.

The CDR3, as DNA: TGCGCCAGCAGAGAGGGCCAAGAGACCCAGTACTTC. Translating it yields CASREGQETQYF. The chain has TRBV5-1 and TRBJ2-5, with a possible D match to TRBD2 (5 bases). V was trimmed by 5 bases and J by 1 base, leaving 6 bases between them. Germline CDR1 reads SGHRS; CDR2 reads YFSETQ. The CDR3 length is 12 residues.